The 30 T cell receptor beta chains below all came from one sample that was sequenced in a study of response to subunit inactivated influenza vaccine (dated by TCRdb to between 2018 and 2020). Library creation used RT-PCR. Sequencing instrument: Illumina HiSeq 2500. The public sequencing data were trimmed at Q25 with fastp and processed into clonotypes with MiXCR by TCRdb, which kept only in-frame beta chains. Merged by CDR3 protein, the rows form single entries marked with the most common genes and DNA. In all, the sample holds 170,000 or so distinct CDR3 sequences, and around 10% of those were seen once. The ten largest account for about a third of the sample. Here the sequenced sample was CD8+ T cells sorted from PBMCs, taken approximately 25 months after vaccination. These receptors were taken from a man aged 45 to 70 who received an inactivated influenza vaccine. Donor details come from another sample of the same person, matched by shared clones.

This chain joins TRBV6-1 and TRBJ1-5; TRBD1 might be the D (5 bases). Germline assignment: CDR1 MNHNS and CDR2 SASEGT. This CDR3 spans 14 amino acids. V was clipped by 5 bases and J by 2 bases, with 10 bases between them. CDR3 nucleotides: TGTGCCAGCAGTCCTGGGGCAGGCAATCAGCCCCAGCATTTT. Amino acids: CASSPGAGNQPQHF.

V gene TRBV24-1 combines with J gene TRBJ1-1; D is undetermined. Trimming cost V 5 bases and J 0 bases, with 15 bases left between them. This CDR3 comprises 16 residues. Looked up from germline, CDR1 is KGHDR and CDR2 is SFDVKD. This CDR3 reads CATSVQRREMNTEAFF. CDR3 sequence (DNA): TGTGCCACCAGTGTCCAAAGAAGGGAGATGAACACTGAAGCTTTCTTT.

The gene calls are TRBV7-6 and TRBJ2-7; TRBD2 matches at 8 bases. The germline V gene has CDR1 SGHVS and CDR2 FNYEAQ. CDR3 length: 15 residues. With 1 base clipped from V and 1 base from J, the junction kept 3 bases outside the gene matches. CDR3 sequence: CASSLGTSISYEQYF. CDR3 DNA sequence: TGTGCCAGCAGCTTAGGGACTAGCATATCCTACGAGCAGTACTTC.

The chain employs TRBV29-1 and TRBJ2-7; 9 positions match TRBD2. This CDR3 has 13 amino acids. The V gene end was trimmed by 8 bases and the J gene end by 4 bases; junction bases not matched to a gene: 9. Per germline, CDR1 SQVTM and CDR2 ANQGSEA. The DNA for the CDR3 is TGCAGCATCAGAGCTAGCGGGAAATACGAGCAGTACTTC. Its protein product is CSIRASGKYEQYF.

This clonotype has more than one count but fewer than ten. The chain combines TRBV6-2 or TRBV6-3 with TRBJ2-7, with a weak D call TRBD1 (7 bases). Germline loops: CDR1 MNHEY, CDR2 SVGEGT. V was shortened by 9 bases and J by 3 bases, with 21 bases between the two germline ends. There are 15 residues in the CDR3. CDR3 residues: CARKQEGAIDYEQYF. DNA of the CDR3: TGTGCCAGAAAACAGGAGGGGGCGATTGACTACGAGCAGTACTTC.

This clonotype was picked up a small number of times. The chain combines TRBV2 with TRBJ2-2; 7 nucleotides match TRBD2. The V gene end was trimmed by 10 bases and the J gene end by 5 bases; junction bases not matched to a gene: 16. This CDR3 has 16 residues. The V gene's germline CDR1 is SNHLY and CDR2 FYNNEI. This CDR3 reads CAIPMGGGPITGELFF. CDR3 DNA sequence: TGTGCCATCCCGATGGGGGGAGGGCCGATAACCGGGGAGCTGTTTTTT.

Ten or more counts support this clonotype. The genes are TRBV7-9 and TRBJ2-7; D gene ambiguous. The CDR3 has 14 amino acids. Germline CDR1 and CDR2: SEHNR and FQNEAQ (reference sequence). V was pared by 3 bases and J by 0 bases, with 9 bases between. The CDR3 DNA is TGTGCCAGCAGCTTTGAGGAGCTCTCCTACGAGCAGTACTTC. Residues: CASSFEELSYEQYF.

This clonotype occurred a few times. This rearrangement joins TRBV4-2 to TRBJ1-6; D ambiguous. Trimming shortened V by 3 bases and J by 0 bases, and 15 bases separated the two germline ends. The CDR3 loop spans 18 amino acids. CDR1 and CDR2 (germline): LGHNA, YNFKEQ. The CDR3 nucleotides read TGTGCCAGCAGCCAGAGCGACCCCAGGAGCTCCTATAATTCACCCCTCCACTTT. As protein: CASSQSDPRSSYNSPLHF.

This clonotype was seen a handful of times. The V and J genes are TRBV5-5 and TRBJ1-5; D call uncertain. There are 16 residues in the CDR3. Germline V gene data show CDR1 as SGHKS and CDR2 as YYEKEE (reference sequence). Trimming took 1 base from V and 0 from J, leaving 11 bases between them. The DNA of the CDR3 is TGTGCCAGCAGCTTGTACTCCGGGTATAGCAATCAGCCCCAGCATTTT. This sequence encodes CASSLYSGYSNQPQHF.

The chain has TRBV4-2 and TRBJ2-3, with TRBD2 identical over 10 bases. Germline V gives CDR1 LGHNA, CDR2 YNFKEQ. V shed 0 bases and J 2 bases; nucleotides not matched to a gene: 8. The CDR3 covers 18 residues. The CDR3 region has the DNA TGTGCCAGCAGCCAAGACATCGGACTAGCGGCATTCACAGATACGCAGTATTTT. Amino acid sequence: CASSQDIGLAAFTDTQYF.

There are a few counts of this clonotype. The chain carries TRBV12-5 and TRBJ2-1, with D possibly matching TRBD1 (6 bases). The CDR3 is 12 amino acids. Trimming left V 5 bases short and J 13 bases short, with 15 bases between. Looked up from germline, CDR1 is LGHNT and CDR2 is FRNRAP. Here the CDR3 DNA reads TGTGCTAGTGGTCTGCAAGGCAGGGGCCAGTTCTTC. Protein sequence: CASGLQGRGQFF.

The gene calls are TRBV27 and TRBJ2-7, with TRBD2 matching 9 bases. The V gene's germline CDR1 is MNHEY and CDR2 SMNVEV (reference sequence). This CDR3 comprises 16 residues. V was clipped by 6 bases and J by 0 bases; unmatched bases: 9. The CDR3 protein is CASRGLARYGSYEQYF. CDR3 nucleotides: TGTGCCAGCAGAGGACTAGCGCGCTACGGCTCCTACGAGCAGTACTTC.

The V and J genes are TRBV24-1 and TRBJ2-2; possible D gene TRBD1, 6 bases. CDR1 is KGHDR, CDR2 SFDVKD, per germline. The CDR3 is 13 amino acids. With 4 bases removed from V and 9 bases from J, the gap between germline ends came to 11 bases. Written as DNA, the CDR3 is TGTGCCACCAGTGACACAGGGATTAGGGAGCTGTTTTTT. Translation: CATSDTGIRELFF.

The chain carries TRBV12-3 or TRBV12-4 and TRBJ2-2, with D perhaps TRBD2 (6 bases). Trimming removed 7 bases at V and 6 bases at J, with 15 bases between. The CDR3 covers 14 residues. CDR3 DNA: TGTGCCAGCATTATCGGAGGGGAGGCCGGGGAGCTGTTTTTT. Its protein is CASIIGGEAGELFF.

About this clonotype: One end of the junction fails to match germline, which may point to a read error. The J gene is TRBJ1-5, the V gene TRBV20-1; D is unresolved. Germline V CDR1 and CDR2: DFQATT, SNEGSKA (reference sequence). The CDR3 is made up of 10 amino acids. CDR3 loop: CSALGQPHHF. The CDR3 DNA reads as TGCAGTGCCCTTGGGCAGCCCCATCATTTT.

A few counts support this clonotype. The chain employs TRBV21-1 and TRBJ1-4. TRBV21-1 is a pseudogene segment. This CDR3 has 13 amino acids. CDR3 protein: CASSTRGQEKLFF. In nucleotides, the CDR3 is TGTGCCAGCAGCACACGTGGGCAGGAAAAACTGTTTTTT.

The chain uses TRBV4-1 and TRBJ2-3; the D gene is possibly TRBD2 (6 bases). V was trimmed by 3 bases and J by 8 bases, leaving 18 bases between them. This CDR3 region has 15 residues. The germline CDR1 and CDR2 sequences are MGHRA and YSYEKL. The CDR3: CASSQAGGTPLTQYF. CDR3 bases: TGCGCCAGCAGCCAGGCCGGCGGGACTCCGCTTACGCAGTATTTT.

This clonotype was seen a handful of times. The genes are TRBV9 and TRBJ2-5; D is uncertain. Trimming cost V 3 bases and J 0 bases, with 18 bases left between them. The germline V gene has CDR1 SGDLS and CDR2 YYNGEE. The length of the CDR3 is 17 residues. The CDR3 loop is CASSGVLNDMYQETQYF. The CDR3 DNA reads as TGTGCCAGCAGCGGTGTTCTGAATGATATGTACCAAGAGACCCAGTACTTC.

CDR3 nucleotide sequence: TGTGCCAGTAGTCCGGGACAGGGTTGGGGTGAGCAGTTCTTC. Translating gives CASSPGQGWGEQFF. The genes are TRBV19 and TRBJ2-1; 9 bases agree with TRBD1. In germline, CDR1 is LNHDA, CDR2 SQIVND (reference sequence). The CDR3 runs to 14 residues. Losses at the gene ends were 5 bases for V and 9 bases for J; bases not matched to a gene: 8.

This clonotype was observed a handful of times. V usage is TRBV27 and J usage is TRBJ2-7; TRBD1 aligns across 9 bases. The trim removed 6 bases at V and 4 bases at J, leaving 7 bases unmatched. CDR3 length: 14 residues. CDR1 is MNHEY, CDR2 SMNVEV, per germline (reference sequence). CDR3 in amino acids: CASRWTGEGYEQYF. DNA for the CDR3: TGTGCCAGCAGGTGGACAGGGGAAGGTTACGAGCAGTACTTC.

Ten or more counts support this clonotype. This chain uses TRBV7-8 with TRBJ2-1; TRBD1 might be the D (6 bases). V was shortened by 1 base and J by 3 bases, with 19 bases between the two germline ends. The CDR3 sequence is 18 residues long. Germline lookup yields CDR1 SGHVS and CDR2 FQNEAQ. Here the CDR3 reads CASSLEDSGVSNYNEQFF. The DNA for the CDR3 is TGTGCCAGCAGCTTAGAGGACTCAGGGGTTTCAAACTACAATGAGCAGTTCTTC.

V gene TRBV6-2 or TRBV6-3 combines with J gene TRBJ2-5; D is ambiguous. The CDR3 is made up of 13 amino acids. Trimming removed 1 base from V and 0 bases from J, with 3 bases in between. Germline CDR1 is MNHEY and CDR2 is SVGEGT. DNA for the CDR3: TGTGCCAGCAGTTACTTGTACCAAGAGACCCAGTACTTC. Translation: CASSYLYQETQYF.

This clonotype appeared a few times. V and J are TRBV24-1 and TRBJ2-1; the D gene is possibly TRBD1 (7 bases). Germline assignment: CDR1 KGHDR and CDR2 SFDVKD. The V and J ends lost 5 bases and 6 bases respectively, with 22 bases between them. The CDR3 extends over 17 amino acids. The CDR3 sequence is CATSGSARLQGGNEQFF. The CDR3 DNA is TGTGCCACCAGTGGCTCTGCACGACTTCAGGGGGGCAATGAGCAGTTCTTC.

This clonotype was detected only a few times. The chain recombines TRBV7-9 with TRBJ2-5; TRBD1 is a possible D gene (5 bases). V dropped 0 bases and J dropped 5 bases, with 16 bases sitting between them. Germline loops: CDR1 SEHNR, CDR2 FQNEAQ (reference sequence). This CDR3 contains 16 residues. In DNA, the CDR3 is TGTGCCAGCAGCTTAGCGCAGGGTTTGACAACGGAGACCCAGTACTTC. It codes for CASSLAQGLTTETQYF.

The chain uses TRBV11-1 and TRBJ2-3, with unresolved D. The CDR3 runs to 16 residues. Trimming shortened V by 3 bases and J by 3 bases, and 16 bases separated the two germline ends. Germline CDR1 SGHAT, CDR2 FQDESV (reference sequence). This CDR3 reads CASSFSQAVRTDTQYF. The CDR3 bases are TGTGCCAGCAGCTTCAGTCAGGCGGTCAGAACAGATACGCAGTATTTT.

This clonotype was counted only a few times. The chain carries TRBV7-8 and TRBJ1-2, with D possibly TRBD1 on 6 matching bases. Germline CDR1 and CDR2: SGHVS and FQNEAQ. This CDR3 is 16 amino acids long. Between the trimmed V and J ends, which lost 5 bases and 3 bases, there was a span of 19 bases. The CDR3 loop reads CASSLHRGGGDYGYTF. CDR3 in DNA: TGTGCCAGCAGCCTACACCGAGGAGGGGGAGACTATGGCTACACCTTC.

The chain recombines TRBV2 with TRBJ2-7, with 7 bases fitting TRBD2. The CDR3 length is 14 residues. The germline V gene encodes CDR1 SNHLY and CDR2 FYNNEI. Trimming at V came to 5 bases and at J to 0 bases, leaving 4 bases not matched to a gene. Written as DNA, the CDR3 is TGTGCCAGCAGTAGCGGGATGAGCTCCTACGAGCAGTACTTC. Its protein is CASSSGMSSYEQYF.

This chain joins TRBV7-9 and TRBJ1-1; 11 bases match TRBD1. With 5 bases clipped from V and 4 bases from J, the junction kept 3 bases outside the gene matches. CDR1 and CDR2 from the germline V gene are SEHNR and FQNEAQ (reference sequence). This CDR3 has 14 amino acids. CDR3 coding DNA: TGTGCCAGCAGCGAGGGACAGGGGGTCACTGAAGCTTTCTTT. This translates into CASSEGQGVTEAFF.

This clonotype was picked up a small number of times. The V and J genes are TRBV29-1 and TRBJ2-4, with TRBD1 matching over 7 bases. CDR3 size: 13 residues. V dropped 6 bases and J dropped 8; count of bases not matched to a gene: 10. Germline lookup yields CDR1 SQVTM and CDR2 ANQGSEA. The CDR3 here is CSVKDRYPDIQYF. CDR3 in DNA: TGCAGCGTGAAGGACAGGTACCCAGACATTCAGTACTTC. Looking up the rest from reference TRBV29-1 and TRBJ2-4 gives the full variable domain: SAVISQKPSRDICQRGTSLTIQCQVDSQVTMMFWYRQQPGQSLTLIATANQGSEATYESGFVIDKFPISRPNLTFSTLTVSNMSPEDSSIYLCSVKDRYPDIQYFGAGTRLSVL.

This chain joins TRBV4-3 and TRBJ2-7, with D unclear. V lost 0 bases and J 0 bases, leaving 12 bases between the germline ends. The germline V gene has CDR1 LGHNA and CDR2 YSLEER. The CDR3 has 16 residues. The CDR3 loop reads CASSQDHPGISYEQYF. The CDR3 region has the DNA TGCGCCAGCAGCCAAGATCACCCAGGCATCTCCTACGAGCAGTACTTC.